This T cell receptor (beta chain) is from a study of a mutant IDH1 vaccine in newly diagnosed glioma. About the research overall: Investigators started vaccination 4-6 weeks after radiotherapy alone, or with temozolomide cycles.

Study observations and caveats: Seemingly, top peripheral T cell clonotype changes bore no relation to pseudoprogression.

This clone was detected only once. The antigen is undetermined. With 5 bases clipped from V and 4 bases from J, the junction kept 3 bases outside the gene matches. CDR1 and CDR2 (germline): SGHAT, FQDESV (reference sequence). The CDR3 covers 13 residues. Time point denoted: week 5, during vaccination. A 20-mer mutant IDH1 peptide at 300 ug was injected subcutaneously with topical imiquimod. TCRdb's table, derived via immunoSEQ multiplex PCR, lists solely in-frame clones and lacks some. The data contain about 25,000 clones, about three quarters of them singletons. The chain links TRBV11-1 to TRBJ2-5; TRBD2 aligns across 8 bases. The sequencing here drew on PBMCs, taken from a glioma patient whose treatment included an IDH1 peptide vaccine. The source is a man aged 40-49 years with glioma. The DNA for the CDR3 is TGTGCCAGCAGCCCACGGGGGGGAGAGACCCAGTACTTC. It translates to CASSPRGGETQYF.